This T cell receptor beta chain derives from a study of T cells in Graves' hyperthyroidism and ophthalmopathy. Each diagnosis was grounded in clinical symptoms, serum thyroxine and TRAb, thyroid ultrasound, and orbital computed tomography. This clonotype was seen repeatedly, ten times or more. As yet, its antigen is unknown. RNA transcripts served as the template for amplifying TCR beta CDR3 regions. When the TCR CDR3 underwent first-round RT-PCR, the HTBI primer set was used. TCRdb reprocessed the multiplex PCR reads with MiXCR, giving one entry per CDR3 protein. The table shows about 210,000 distinct CDR3 sequences, with 15% to 20% occurring only once. General study findings and limits: Model-based prediction identified ophthalmopathy a median around 6.7 months prior to its onset. Most expanded thyroid clonotypes above 0.001 also appeared in blood.

The clonotype comes from a middle-aged man with Graves' hyperthyroidism. The sequenced sample was blood.

This CDR3 is CASSSRGGTSGGNQETQYF. The CDR3 nucleotides are TGTGCCAGCAGCTCCCGAGGCGGGACTAGCGGGGGGAACCAAGAGACCCAGTACTTC. The chain uses TRBV7-2 and TRBJ2-5, with 15 positions matching TRBD2. The CDR3 spans 19 residues. Germline lookup yields CDR1 SGHTA and CDR2 FQGNSA. V trimming: 4 bases; J trimming: 0 bases; junction bases outside the gene matches: 9.